Listed here are 21 T cell receptor beta chains from one sample, sequenced in a study of CD8+ T cells in alopecia areata (dated by TCRdb to about 2018). The method was the immunoSEQ multiplex PCR assay. RNA was extracted from all samples and reverse transcribed into cDNA, which served as template for TCR sequencing. What TCRdb holds here is the immuneACCESS table cut down to in-frame rearrangements. Part of the clones is not present; checked against another copy, under half of the missing clones reflect an unresolved V gene, and the others are unexplained. This sample holds 110,000 or so clones; 35% to 40% were observed only once. The top ten clonotypes cover over 3% of the sample. Sequencing was carried out using CD4+ T cells sorted from blood. The receptors were gathered from a human donor with alopecia areata.

This clone was counted between two and nine times. This chain uses TRBV18 with TRBJ2-7; D is unresolved. Trimming stripped 5 bases from V and 0 bases from J, with 5 bases between. CDR3 length: 12 amino acids. Germline-derived CDR1 and CDR2 are KGHSH and LQKENI. CDR3 in amino acids: CASSALSYEQYF. CDR3 bases: TGTGCCAGCTCAGCGCTCTCCTACGAGCAGTACTTC.

This rearrangement joins TRBV5-1 to TRBJ2-7; D unclear. The germline V and J ends were trimmed by 1 base and 5 bases, with 13 bases remaining between them. This CDR3 comprises 14 residues. From germline, CDR1 is SGHRS and CDR2 YFSETQ. CDR3 amino acids: CASSLQALLDEQYF. The CDR3 DNA follows: TGCGCCAGCAGCTTGCAGGCTCTTTTGGACGAGCAGTACTTC.

This clone was detected a few times. In the same sample, other DNA sequences code for this CDR3. The CDR3, as DNA: TGCAGCGTTGGAGGGGGACGTGATCAGCCCCAGCATTTT. Amino acids: CSVGGGRDQPQHF. The J gene is TRBJ1-5, the V gene TRBV29-1; TRBD1 might be the D (6 bases). The V end lost 4 bases, the J end lost 5 bases, and 12 bases lay between the germline ends. The CDR3 runs 13 residues. The germline gives CDR1 SQVTM, CDR2 ANQGSEA.

This clone has a handful of counts. The CDR3 DNA sequence: TGCAGCGTTGCGCGGGGGACCGGCGGGGAGCTGTTTTTT. It encodes CSVARGTGGELFF. The chain combines TRBV29-1 with TRBJ2-2; 7 bases are shared with TRBD2. Per germline, CDR1 SQVTM and CDR2 ANQGSEA. Losses at the gene ends were 4 bases for V and 7 bases for J; bases not matched to a gene: 6. The CDR3 runs 13 residues.

The V call is TRBV9, the J call TRBJ2-2; TRBD2 might be the D (6 bases). This CDR3 contains 16 residues. The germline V gene encodes CDR1 SGDLS and CDR2 YYNGEE. Trimming pared 1 base from V and 5 bases from J, leaving 15 bases between. The CDR3 is CASSVMPGGGTGELFF. The CDR3 DNA reads TGTGCCAGCAGCGTAATGCCCGGGGGAGGAACCGGGGAGCTGTTTTTT.

As concerns this clone: The same CDR3 can be traced to other DNA sequences in this sample. J is TRBJ2-3 and V is TRBV5-1, with no clear D. V shed 0 bases and J shed 3 bases, with 2 bases lying between them. Germline V gene sequence: CDR1 SGHRS, CDR2 YFSETQ. The CDR3 sequence is 12 residues long. This chain's CDR3 is CASSLATDTQYF. The CDR3 DNA sequence: TGCGCCAGCAGCTTGGCAACAGATACGCAGTATTTT.

This clone was found a few times. This chain uses TRBV29-1 with TRBJ1-5; D remains unclear. The CDR3 runs to 13 residues. Per the germline V gene, CDR1 is SQVTM and CDR2 is ANQGSEA. The V end was cut by 5 bases, the J end by 0 bases, with 8 bases between. CDR3 bases: TGCAGCGTTCTCTTTGGTAGCAATCAGCCCCAGCATTTT. This codes for CSVLFGSNQPQHF. Full variable domain (outside the CDR3, taken from reference TRBV29-1 and TRBJ1-5): SAVISQKPSRDICQRGTSLTIQCQVDSQVTMMFWYRQQPGQSLTLIATANQGSEATYESGFVIDKFPISRPNLTFSTLTVSNMSPEDSSIYLCSVLFGSNQPQHFGDGTRLSIL.

The V gene is TRBV9, the J gene TRBJ2-2, with 7 bases aligning to TRBD2. This CDR3 has 12 amino acids. Germline V gives CDR1 SGDLS, CDR2 YYNGEE. The V gene end was trimmed by 7 bases and the J gene end by 7 bases; junction bases not matched to a gene: 4. CDR3 coding DNA: TGTGCCAGCGGCGGGAGAATCGGGGAGCTGTTTTTT. Its protein product is CASGGRIGELFF.

This clone came up a few times. This chain connects TRBV7-9 to TRBJ1-1; a possible D gene is TRBD1 (6 bases). The V gene lost 2 bases and the J gene lost 7 bases, with 11 bases spanning the gap. The CDR3 sequence is 13 residues long. CDR1 and CDR2 (germline): SEHNR, FQNEAQ (reference sequence). The DNA of the CDR3 is TGTGCCAGCAGCTTAACTCAGACAGGTGAAGCTTTCTTT. Its protein product is CASSLTQTGEAFF.

CDR3 residues: CASSPLLGPGSYNEQFF. CDR3 nucleotide sequence: TGTGCCAGCTCACCGCTACTAGGACCAGGCTCCTACAATGAGCAGTTCTTC. The V and J genes are TRBV18 and TRBJ2-1; perhaps TRBD2 as D (5 bases). Germline CDR1 KGHSH, CDR2 LQKENI. Trimming stripped 3 bases from V and 0 bases from J, with 15 bases between. This CDR3 is built from 17 residues.

This clone was recorded a few times. The V call is TRBV4-3, the J call TRBJ2-7; possibly TRBD2 for D (6 bases). Trimming removed 1 base from V and 2 bases from J, with 12 bases in between. Germline V gene sequence: CDR1 LGHNA, CDR2 YSLEER. The CDR3 is 15 residues long. The CDR3 nucleotides are TGCGCCAGCAGCCAAGGGAGGGACGGACCCTACGAGCAGTACTTC. Protein: CASSQGRDGPYEQYF.

The DNA for the CDR3 is TGCAGCGTTGAATTTCGCCTACGCACAGATACGCAGTATTTT. This translates into CSVEFRLRTDTQYF. The chain carries TRBV29-1 and TRBJ2-3; D ambiguous. Trimming removed 2 bases at V and 1 base at J, with 10 bases between. There are 14 residues in the CDR3. In germline, CDR1 is SQVTM, CDR2 ANQGSEA.

This clone was detected only a few times. The chain uses TRBV28 and TRBJ1-2, with TRBD1 matching 8 bases. J gave up 7 bases and V 4 bases, and 8 bases lay outside the gene matches. CDR3 length: 14 residues. Germline values: CDR1 MDHEN, CDR2 SYDVKM. This chain's CDR3 is CASSSRQGLSGYTF. The CDR3 coding sequence is TGTGCCAGCAGTTCGCGACAGGGGTTAAGTGGCTACACCTTC.

The gene calls are TRBV29-1 and TRBJ2-1, with 10 nucleotides matching TRBD2. Trimming removed 6 bases from V and 6 bases from J; junction bases left unmatched: 8. CDR3 size: 14 residues. CDR1 SQVTM and CDR2 ANQGSEA come from the germline V gene. The CDR3 bases are TGCAGCGTAAGCGGGAGGGTGGGGACCAATGAGCAGTTCTTC. It is translated as CSVSGRVGTNEQFF.

This chain links TRBV27 with TRBJ2-7, with D possibly TRBD2 on 5 matching bases. This CDR3 has 14 residues. Deletions cut 2 bases from V and 5 bases from J, with 13 bases between. Per the germline V gene, CDR1 is MNHEY and CDR2 is SMNVEV (reference sequence). In DNA form, the CDR3 reads TGTGCCAGCAGTTTAAGACGGGAATCCCACGAGCAGTACTTC. It codes for CASSLRRESHEQYF.

The rearrangement uses TRBV7-9 and TRBJ2-5; D gene unclear. The germline CDR1 and CDR2 sequences are SEHNR and FQNEAQ (reference sequence). This CDR3 spans 13 amino acids. V lost 3 bases to trimming and J lost 5 bases, with 10 bases between them. The CDR3 nucleotides read TGTGCCAGCAGCTTGGTGGTGGGGGAGACCCAGTACTTC. This codes for CASSLVVGETQYF.

This clone was found a few times. The V and J genes are TRBV29-1 and TRBJ1-5; 11 bases fit TRBD1. CDR1 and CDR2 from the germline V gene are SQVTM and ANQGSEA. The trim removed 4 bases at V and 5 bases at J, leaving 10 bases unmatched. CDR3 size: 16 residues. In DNA form, the CDR3 reads TGCAGCGTTGTTTCATCCGGGACAGGGGGATATCAGCCCCAGCATTTT. Encoded protein: CSVVSSGTGGYQPQHF. The full variable domain, in which reference TRBV29-1 and TRBJ1-5 provide the parts outside the CDR3, is SAVISQKPSRDICQRGTSLTIQCQVDSQVTMMFWYRQQPGQSLTLIATANQGSEATYESGFVIDKFPISRPNLTFSTLTVSNMSPEDSSIYLCSVVSSGTGGYQPQHFGDGTRLSIL.

The chain recombines TRBV29-1 with TRBJ2-5; D is perhaps TRBD2 (6 bases). Looked up from germline, CDR1 is SQVTM and CDR2 is ANQGSEA. The CDR3 runs 14 residues. V was cut by 4 bases and J by 2 bases, with 14 bases left in between. CDR3: CSVGFVAGQETQYF. CDR3 bases: TGCAGCGTTGGATTTGTGGCGGGACAAGAGACCCAGTACTTC. The full variable domain, rest sourced from reference TRBV29-1 and TRBJ2-5, is SAVISQKPSRDICQRGTSLTIQCQVDSQVTMMFWYRQQPGQSLTLIATANQGSEATYESGFVIDKFPISRPNLTFSTLTVSNMSPEDSSIYLCSVGFVAGQETQYFGPGTRLLVL.

This clone has a handful of counts. The chain has TRBV20-1 and TRBJ2-5; no reliable D call. The CDR3 has 11 residues. The V gene lost 0 bases and the J gene lost 3 bases, with 2 bases spanning the gap. Germline CDR1 reads DFQATT; CDR2 reads SNEGSKA (reference sequence). The CDR3 DNA sequence: TGCAGTGCTAGAGATAAAGAGACCCAGTACTTC. Amino acids: CSARDKETQYF.

This clone appeared a few times. The rearrangement joins TRBV29-1 to TRBJ2-2; D remains unclear. The germline CDR1 and CDR2 sequences are SQVTM and ANQGSEA. The CDR3 has 12 residues. V was clipped by 4 bases and J by 1 base, with 4 bases between them. CDR3 DNA: TGCAGCGTTGGAGGGAACACCGGGGAGCTGTTTTTT. Amino acids: CSVGGNTGELFF.

This chain links TRBV4-1 with TRBJ1-2, with 9 bases matching TRBD1. The CDR3 is 15 amino acids. The V gene's germline CDR1 is MGHRA and CDR2 YSYEKL. After removal of 2 bases from V and 5 bases from J, the junction contained 6 bases not matched to a gene. CDR3 residues: CASSQQGDRGYGYTF. The CDR3 coding sequence is TGCGCCAGCAGCCAACAAGGTGACAGGGGGTATGGCTACACCTTC.